What follows are 27 T cell receptor beta chains derived from one specimen sequenced in a study of OX40 agonist ivuxolimab in advanced cancers. Preparation of the library involved the immunoSEQ multiplex PCR assay. TCRdb mirrors the immuneACCESS table, restricted to in-frame sequences. Some clones are absent from its copies; in checked studies, under half trace to an unresolved V gene, and the reason for the others is unknown. The sample includes more than 50,000 clones, with about 85% observed a single time. The biggest ten clones account for approximately 0.35% of the sample. Sequences were derived from CD4+ or CD8+ T cells sorted from blood, sampled in a trial of the OX40 agonist ivuxolimab. These receptors were taken from an adult with an advanced solid tumor such as melanoma, head and neck, liver or kidney cancer.

This chain connects TRBV7-2 to TRBJ2-1; TRBD2 aligns across 8 bases. The J segment lost 5 bases and the V segment lost 5 bases, leaving 11 bases of the junction unmatched. Germline V gene data show CDR1 as SGHTA and CDR2 as FQGNSA. The CDR3 sequence is 16 residues long. The CDR3 DNA sequence: TGTGCCAGCAGCCGAAGAGGATTAGCGGGGAACAATGAGCAGTTCTTC. It codes for CASSRRGLAGNNEQFF.

This clone showed up just once. V is TRBV11-1 and J is TRBJ2-3; D may be TRBD1 (6 bases). Germline CDR1 and CDR2: SGHAT and FQDESV (reference sequence). The CDR3 is 12 residues long. Trimming left V 7 bases short and J 4 bases short, with 9 bases between. CDR3 in amino acids: CASTRGADTQYF. In DNA, the CDR3 is TGTGCCAGCACCAGGGGTGCAGATACGCAGTATTTT.

V usage is TRBV9 and J usage is TRBJ1-6, with 8 bases matching TRBD1. CDR3 length: 15 residues. Germline V gene sequence: CDR1 SGDLS, CDR2 YYNGEE. V trimming: 3 bases; J trimming: 9 bases; junction bases outside the gene matches: 8. CDR3 sequence reads: CASSGGGQGLSPLHF. The CDR3 DNA follows: TGTGCCAGCAGCGGGGGCGGACAGGGCCTTTCACCCCTCCACTTT.

The V call is TRBV10-1, the J call TRBJ2-7, with TRBD2 as a possible D gene (5 bases). V shed 7 bases and J shed 3 bases, with 22 bases lying between them. The germline gives CDR1 WNHNN, CDR2 SYGVQD (reference sequence). The CDR3 has 16 residues. The CDR3: CASIRNLRAGHYEQYF. In DNA form, the CDR3 reads TGCGCCAGCATCCGGAACCTGCGGGCGGGTCACTACGAGCAGTACTTC.

On this clone: Germline is not matched at one junction end, which may reflect a read error. The gene calls are TRBV19 and TRBJ1-5; the D gene is possibly TRBD1 (5 bases). Germline V lookup: CDR1 LNHDA, CDR2 SQIVND (reference sequence). The CDR3 runs 18 residues. The CDR3 is CASSRRGEDGGGNQPQHF. CDR3 coding DNA: TGTGCCAGCAGTAGGCGGGGGGAGGACGGAGGGGGCAATCAGCCCCAGCATTTT.

The V gene is TRBV25-1, the J gene TRBJ2-1; D is unresolved. Trimming stripped 3 bases from V and 4 bases from J, with 13 bases between. The CDR3 runs 15 residues. Germline-derived CDR1 and CDR2 are MGHDK and SYGVNS. The CDR3 DNA reads as TGTGCCAGCAGTGACGGCGAAAGGTCTTACAATGAGCAGTTCTTC. Translating gives CASSDGERSYNEQFF. Together with reference TRBV25-1 and TRBJ2-1, the CDR3 gives the full variable domain: EADIYQTPRYLVIGTGKKITLECSQTMGHDKMYWYQQDPGMELHLIHYSYGVNSTEKGDLSSESTVSRIRTEHFPLTLESARPSHTSQYLCASSDGERSYNEQFFGPGTRLTVL.

The V gene is TRBV5-4, the J gene TRBJ2-3, with 7 bases aligning to TRBD2. Germline loops: CDR1 SGHNT, CDR2 YYREEE (reference sequence). V shed 4 bases and J 6 bases; nucleotides not matched to a gene: 11. The CDR3 sequence is 15 residues long. The CDR3 nucleotides are TGTGCCAGCAGCCCCGGGGGGTCCCGAGAGGATACGCAGTATTTT. Translated, it gives CASSPGGSREDTQYF.

The sample holds one count of this clone. The chain recombines TRBV11-3 with TRBJ1-3; no reliable D call. Germline V lookup: CDR1 SGHNT, CDR2 YENEEA. The CDR3 is made up of 16 amino acids. Trimming took 0 bases from V and 1 from J, leaving 10 bases between them. CDR3 region: CASSLDSPLSGNTIYF. The CDR3 DNA reads TGTGCCAGCAGCTTAGATAGTCCCCTTTCTGGAAACACCATATATTTT.

In its sample, this clone was seen once. The chain has TRBV27 and TRBJ1-1; D remains unclear. The CDR3 sequence is 13 residues long. Germline lookup yields CDR1 MNHEY and CDR2 SMNVEV (reference sequence). Trimming shortened V by 5 bases and J by 0 bases, and 7 bases separated the two germline ends. The CDR3 DNA is TGTGCCAGCAGTCCCCATTTGAACACTGAAGCTTTCTTT. Protein sequence: CASSPHLNTEAFF.

The chain carries TRBV9 and TRBJ2-4, with TRBD1 identical over 8 bases. V shed 3 bases, J shed 5 bases, and the junction held 1 base outside the gene matches. CDR1 SGDLS and CDR2 YYNGEE come from the germline V gene. The CDR3 covers 13 residues. CDR3 sequence reads: CASSARGQNIQYF. Here the CDR3 DNA reads TGTGCCAGCAGCGCCAGGGGGCAAAACATTCAGTACTTC.

This chain connects TRBV5-1 to TRBJ1-3; D call uncertain. The CDR3 consists of 14 residues. The ends were cut back, 2 bases at V and 0 bases at J, with 6 bases in the middle. Germline loops: CDR1 SGHRS, CDR2 YFSETQ. The CDR3: CASSLTVSGNTIYF. Here the CDR3 DNA reads TGCGCCAGCAGCTTAACAGTCTCTGGAAACACCATATATTTT.

In the case of this clone: An end of the junction does not agree with germline; a read error may underlie this. The chain links TRBV7-7 to TRBJ2-2, with 9 bases that match TRBD2. From germline, CDR1 is SSHAT and CDR2 FNYEAQ (reference sequence). This CDR3 is 15 amino acids long. CDR3 in amino acids: CASSLTGTSHGELFF. The CDR3 DNA reads TGTGCTAGCAGCTTAACCGGGACTAGCCACGGGGAGCTGTTTTTT.

The V gene is TRBV19, the J gene TRBJ2-2; D possibly corresponds to TRBD2 (7 bases). Germline V gene data show CDR1 as LNHDA and CDR2 as SQIVND (reference sequence). The CDR3 contains 14 residues. The V end was cut by 3 bases, the J end by 4 bases, with 9 bases between. The CDR3 DNA is TGTGCCAGTAGTATGAGGGGGGGCACCGGGGAGCTGTTTTTT. This codes for CASSMRGGTGELFF. Supplemented by reference TRBV19 and TRBJ2-2, the full variable domain reads DGGITQSPKYLFRKEGQNVTLSCEQNLNHDAMYWYRQDPGQGLRLIYYSQIVNDFQKGDIAEGYSVSREKKESFPLTVTSAQKNPTAFYLCASSMRGGTGELFFGEGSRLTVL.

This clone has only a few counts. The chain is built from TRBV18 and TRBJ1-6; 8 bases align to TRBD1. The CDR3 loop spans 14 amino acids. From germline, CDR1 is KGHSH and CDR2 LQKENI. The J segment lost 7 bases and the V segment lost 6 bases, leaving 5 bases of the junction unmatched. The DNA for the CDR3 is TGTGCCAGCTCTCTGGACAGGGCGAATTCACCCCTCCACTTT. Translated, it gives CASSLDRANSPLHF.

This clone was detected once. The chain employs TRBV11-3 and TRBJ2-3; 8 positions match TRBD1. J gave up 0 bases and V 4 bases, and 6 bases lay outside the gene matches. The CDR3 sequence is 16 residues long. Germline CDR1 SGHNT, CDR2 YENEEA. As DNA, the CDR3 is TGTGCCAGCAGCTCGGCCCAGGGGGCTAGCACAGATACGCAGTATTTT. Translated, it gives CASSSAQGASTDTQYF.

This rearrangement joins TRBV29-1 to TRBJ2-7; D possibly corresponds to TRBD1 (5 bases). V lost 5 bases to trimming and J lost 0 bases, with 8 bases between them. The CDR3 consists of 12 residues. The germline V gene has CDR1 SQVTM and CDR2 ANQGSEA. As DNA, the CDR3 is TGCAGCGTTAGGCAGGGCTCCTACGAGCAGTACTTC. It yields the protein CSVRQGSYEQYF.

V usage is TRBV5-5 and J usage is TRBJ1-3, with D tentatively TRBD1 (5 bases). CDR1 is SGHKS, CDR2 YYEKEE, per germline (reference sequence). Deletions cut 4 bases from V and 4 bases from J, with 21 bases between. The CDR3 has 17 residues. The CDR3 sequence: CASSAQVLPSLGNTIYF. In DNA, the CDR3 is TGTGCCAGCAGCGCACAGGTCTTACCGTCCCTGGGAAACACCATATATTTT.

The CDR3 reads CASALQGSSHNEQFF. CDR3 DNA: TGCGCCAGCGCCTTACAGGGAAGTTCCCACAATGAGCAGTTCTTC. J is TRBJ2-1 and V is TRBV5-1, with D possibly being TRBD1 (6 bases). CDR3 size: 15 residues. Germline CDR1 is SGHRS and CDR2 is YFSETQ. Trimming removed 7 bases at V and 5 bases at J, with 19 bases between.

The chain uses TRBV2 and TRBJ2-2; possible D gene TRBD2, 5 bases. Germline V CDR1 and CDR2: SNHLY, FYNNEI. The ends were cut back, 7 bases at V and 6 bases at J, with 6 bases in the middle. This CDR3 region has 11 residues. CDR3 sequence (DNA): TGTGCCAGCACGAGGGCCGGGGAGCTGTTTTTT. Its translation is CASTRAGELFF.

J is TRBJ2-5 and V is TRBV7-2; TRBD2 matches 9 bases. The CDR3 runs 16 residues. Germline-derived CDR1 and CDR2 are SGHTA and FQGNSA. J was trimmed by 1 base and V by 4 bases; bases with no gene match: 7. CDR3 in amino acids: CASSSNQRGVQETQYF. Written as DNA, the CDR3 is TGTGCCAGCAGCTCAAACCAGCGGGGGGTCCAAGAGACCCAGTACTTC.

This clone appeared a few times. This chain joins TRBV7-9 and TRBJ2-3; D unclear. The CDR3 runs to 13 residues. Deletions cut 5 bases from V and 0 bases from J, with 6 bases between. The germline V gene encodes CDR1 SEHNR and CDR2 FQNEAQ (reference sequence). CDR3 loop: CASSPPSTDTQYF. Here the CDR3 DNA reads TGTGCCAGCAGCCCCCCTAGCACAGATACGCAGTATTTT.

The rearrangement joins TRBV6-5 to TRBJ1-6; D is perhaps TRBD1 (5 bases). Germline V gives CDR1 MNHEY, CDR2 SVGAGI. The CDR3 extends over 15 amino acids. Trimming left V 8 bases short and J 4 bases short, with 15 bases between. CDR3 sequence: CASSIGGVYNSPLHF. The CDR3 nucleotides read TGTGCCAGCTCTATCGGGGGAGTGTATAATTCACCCCTCCACTTT.

This clone was counted a single time. The CDR3 sequence is CASSATFGTVSGNTIYF. The DNA for the CDR3 is TGTGCCAGCAGTGCAACCTTCGGGACAGTCTCTGGAAACACCATATATTTT. The chain combines TRBV6-1 with TRBJ1-3; 7 bases align to TRBD1. V lost 4 bases to trimming and J lost 0 bases; unmatched junction nucleotides: 9. Germline CDR1 is MNHNS and CDR2 is SASEGT. This CDR3 spans 17 amino acids.

The V and J genes are TRBV9 and TRBJ2-5, with 15 bases identical to TRBD2. The germline V gene has CDR1 SGDLS and CDR2 YYNGEE. This CDR3 is 18 amino acids long. The V gene end was trimmed by 3 bases and the J gene end by 0 bases; junction bases not matched to a gene: 6. The DNA of the CDR3 is TGTGCCAGCAGCGCGGGACTAGCGGGGGGCAAGTACCAAGAGACCCAGTACTTC. It encodes CASSAGLAGGKYQETQYF.

The chain carries TRBV20-1 and TRBJ2-1; D ambiguous. With 3 bases removed from V and 6 bases from J, the gap between germline ends came to 6 bases. Germline CDR1 DFQATT, CDR2 SNEGSKA (reference sequence). CDR3 length: 11 residues. CDR3 protein: CSASKGNEQFF. The CDR3 DNA reads as TGCAGTGCTAGTAAAGGCAATGAGCAGTTCTTC.

The rearrangement uses TRBV5-1 and TRBJ2-7, with D possibly being TRBD1 (6 bases). The CDR3 is 16 residues long. Per germline, CDR1 SGHRS and CDR2 YFSETQ. V gave up 3 bases and J gave up 6 bases, with 22 bases separating them. The CDR3 DNA reads TGCGCCAGCAGCTCAAGGCCCCGGGGCGAAGGGGGCGAGCAGTACTTC. Translated, it gives CASSSRPRGEGGEQYF.

The chain employs TRBV30 and TRBJ2-3; 9 nucleotides line up with TRBD2. The CDR3 has 15 amino acids. CDR1 GTSNPN and CDR2 SVGIG come from the germline V gene (reference sequence). V gave up 0 bases and J gave up 6 bases; unmatched junction bases: 7. The CDR3 loop reads CAWSVRSGGGDTQYF. The CDR3 DNA sequence: TGTGCCTGGAGTGTACGTAGCGGGGGCGGGGATACGCAGTATTTT.